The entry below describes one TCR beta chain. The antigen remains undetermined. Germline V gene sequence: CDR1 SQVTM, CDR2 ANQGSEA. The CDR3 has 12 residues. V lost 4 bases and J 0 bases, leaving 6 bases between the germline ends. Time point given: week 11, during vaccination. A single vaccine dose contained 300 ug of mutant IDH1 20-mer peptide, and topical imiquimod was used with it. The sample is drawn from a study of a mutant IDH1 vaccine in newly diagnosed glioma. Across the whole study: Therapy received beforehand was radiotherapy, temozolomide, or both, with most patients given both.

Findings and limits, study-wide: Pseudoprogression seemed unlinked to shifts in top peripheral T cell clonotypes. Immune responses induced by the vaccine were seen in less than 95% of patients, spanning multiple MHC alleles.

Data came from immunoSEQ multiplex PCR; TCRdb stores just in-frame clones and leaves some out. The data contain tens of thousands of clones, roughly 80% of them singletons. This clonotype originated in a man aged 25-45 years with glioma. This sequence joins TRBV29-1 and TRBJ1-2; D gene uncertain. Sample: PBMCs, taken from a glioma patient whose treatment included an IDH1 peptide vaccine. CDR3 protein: CSVVDPNYGYTF. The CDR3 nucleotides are TGCAGCGTTGTGGACCCTAACTATGGCTACACCTTC.